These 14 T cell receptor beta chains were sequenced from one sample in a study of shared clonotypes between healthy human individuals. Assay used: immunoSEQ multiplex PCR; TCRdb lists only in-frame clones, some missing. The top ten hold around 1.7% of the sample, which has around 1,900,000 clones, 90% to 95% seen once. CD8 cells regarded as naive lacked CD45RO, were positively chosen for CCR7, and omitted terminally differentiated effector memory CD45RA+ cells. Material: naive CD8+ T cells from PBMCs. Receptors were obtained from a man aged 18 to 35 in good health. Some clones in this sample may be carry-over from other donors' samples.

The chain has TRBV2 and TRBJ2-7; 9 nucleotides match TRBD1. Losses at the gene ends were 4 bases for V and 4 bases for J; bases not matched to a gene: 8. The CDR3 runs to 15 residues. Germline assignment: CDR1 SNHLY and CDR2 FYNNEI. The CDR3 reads CASSASTGGRYEQYF. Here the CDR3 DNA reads TGTGCCAGCAGTGCTTCTACAGGGGGCAGGTACGAGCAGTACTTC.

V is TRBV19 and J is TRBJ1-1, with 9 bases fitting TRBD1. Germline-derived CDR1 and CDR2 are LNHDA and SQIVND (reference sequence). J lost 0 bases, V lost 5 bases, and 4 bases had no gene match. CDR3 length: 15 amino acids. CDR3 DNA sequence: TGTGCCAGTAGTTCGGACAGGGGATTGAACACTGAAGCTTTCTTT. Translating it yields CASSSDRGLNTEAFF. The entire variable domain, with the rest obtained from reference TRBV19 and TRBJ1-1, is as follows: DGGITQSPKYLFRKEGQNVTLSCEQNLNHDAMYWYRQDPGQGLRLIYYSQIVNDFQKGDIAEGYSVSREKKESFPLTVTSAQKNPTAFYLCASSSDRGLNTEAFFGQGTRLTVV.

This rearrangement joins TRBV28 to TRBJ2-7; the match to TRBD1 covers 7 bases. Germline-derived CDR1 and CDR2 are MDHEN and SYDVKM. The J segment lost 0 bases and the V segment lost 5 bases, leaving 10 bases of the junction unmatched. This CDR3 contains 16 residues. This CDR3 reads CASSTRDSSFSYEQYF. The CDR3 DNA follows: TGTGCCAGCAGTACCCGGGACAGTTCTTTCTCCTACGAGCAGTACTTC.

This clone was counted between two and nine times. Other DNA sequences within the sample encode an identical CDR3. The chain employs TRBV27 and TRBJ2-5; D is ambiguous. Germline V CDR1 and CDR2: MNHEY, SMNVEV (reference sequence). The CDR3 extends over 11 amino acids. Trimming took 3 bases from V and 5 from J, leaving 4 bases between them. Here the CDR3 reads CASSFRETQYF. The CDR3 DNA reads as TGTGCCAGCAGTTTTAGGGAGACCCAGTACTTC.

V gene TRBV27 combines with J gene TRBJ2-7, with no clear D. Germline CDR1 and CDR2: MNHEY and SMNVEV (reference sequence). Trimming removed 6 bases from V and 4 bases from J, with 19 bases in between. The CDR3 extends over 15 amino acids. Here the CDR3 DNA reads TGTGCCAGCAGCCCTAATTCGGGCGACCCATACGAGCAGTACTTC. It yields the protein CASSPNSGDPYEQYF.

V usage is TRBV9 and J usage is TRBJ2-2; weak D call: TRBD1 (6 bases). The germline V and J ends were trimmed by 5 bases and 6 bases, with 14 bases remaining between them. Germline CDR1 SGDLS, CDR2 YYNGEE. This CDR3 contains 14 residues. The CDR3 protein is CASRDTPGAGELFF. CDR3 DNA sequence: TGTGCCAGCAGAGACACTCCAGGGGCCGGGGAGCTGTTTTTT.

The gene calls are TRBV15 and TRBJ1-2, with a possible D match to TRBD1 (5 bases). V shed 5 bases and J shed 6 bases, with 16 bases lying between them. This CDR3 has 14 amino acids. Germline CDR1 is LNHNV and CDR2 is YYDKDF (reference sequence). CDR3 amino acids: CATSQRAWGDGYTF. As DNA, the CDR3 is TGTGCCACCAGCCAGAGGGCTTGGGGGGATGGCTACACCTTC.

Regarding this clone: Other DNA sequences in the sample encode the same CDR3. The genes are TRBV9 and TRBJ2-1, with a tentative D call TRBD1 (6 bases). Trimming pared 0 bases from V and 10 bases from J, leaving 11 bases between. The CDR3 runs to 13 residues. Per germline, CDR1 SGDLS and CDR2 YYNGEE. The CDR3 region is CASSVEGRGEQFF. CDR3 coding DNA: TGTGCCAGCAGCGTAGAGGGCAGGGGAGAGCAGTTCTTC.

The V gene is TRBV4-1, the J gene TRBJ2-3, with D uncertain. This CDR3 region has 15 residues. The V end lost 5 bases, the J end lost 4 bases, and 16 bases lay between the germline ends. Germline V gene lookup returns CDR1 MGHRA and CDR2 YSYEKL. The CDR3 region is CASSEPRFDADTQYF. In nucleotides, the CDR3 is TGCGCCAGCAGCGAACCCCGGTTCGATGCAGATACGCAGTATTTT.

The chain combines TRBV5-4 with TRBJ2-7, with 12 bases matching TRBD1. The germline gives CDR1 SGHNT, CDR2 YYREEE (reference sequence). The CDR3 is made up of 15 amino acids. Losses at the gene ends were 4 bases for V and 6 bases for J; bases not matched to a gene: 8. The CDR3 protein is CASSPGTGGSSEQYF. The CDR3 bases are TGTGCCAGCAGCCCGGGGACAGGGGGCAGCTCCGAGCAGTACTTC.

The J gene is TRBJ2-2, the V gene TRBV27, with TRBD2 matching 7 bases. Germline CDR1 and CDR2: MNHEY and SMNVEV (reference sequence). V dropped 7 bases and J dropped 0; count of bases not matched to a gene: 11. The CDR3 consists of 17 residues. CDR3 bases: TGTGCCAGCACCCACGTAGGGCGGGGGACGAACACCGGGGAGCTGTTTTTT. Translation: CASTHVGRGTNTGELFF.

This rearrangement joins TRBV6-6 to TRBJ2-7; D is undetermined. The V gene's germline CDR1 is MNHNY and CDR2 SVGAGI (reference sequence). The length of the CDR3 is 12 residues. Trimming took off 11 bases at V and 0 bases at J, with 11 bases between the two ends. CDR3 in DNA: TGTGCCCTCAGGTTGGACTCCTACGAGCAGTACTTC. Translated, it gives CALRLDSYEQYF.

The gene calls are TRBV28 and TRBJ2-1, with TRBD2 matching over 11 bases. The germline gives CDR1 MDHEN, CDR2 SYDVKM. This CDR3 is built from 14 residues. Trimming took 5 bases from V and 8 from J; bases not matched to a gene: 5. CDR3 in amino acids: CASSILAGAHEQFF. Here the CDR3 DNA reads TGTGCCAGCAGTATACTAGCGGGAGCGCATGAGCAGTTCTTC. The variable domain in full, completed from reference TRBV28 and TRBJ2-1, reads DVKVTQSSRYLVKRTGEKVFLECVQDMDHENMFWYRQDPGLGLRLIYFSYDVKMKEKGDIPEGYSVSREKKERFSLILESASTNQTSMYLCASSILAGAHEQFFGPGTRLTVL.

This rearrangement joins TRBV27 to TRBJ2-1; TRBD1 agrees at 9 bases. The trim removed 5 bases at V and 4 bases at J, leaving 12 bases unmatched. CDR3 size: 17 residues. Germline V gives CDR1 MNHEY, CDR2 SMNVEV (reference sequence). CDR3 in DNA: TGTGCCAGCAGTACACTACCGGGACAGGGTCGTTACAATGAGCAGTTCTTC. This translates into CASSTLPGQGRYNEQFF.